These T cell receptor beta chains were read from a single sample in a study of cytomegalovirus exposure and HLA in healthy donors. The repertoire was sequenced with immunoSEQ multiplex PCR; TCRdb's copy has only in-frame clones and lacks some. Of 200,000 or so clones in the sample, approximately 84% were seen once. Specimen: PBMCs. The receptors come from a boy aged 5-17 years in good health and CMV-seronegative. The CDR3 runs from the conserved cysteine through the conserved F or W. A D gene is named only where the DNA matches it firmly. The size of a clone is reported for some rows only, either as once, few or many, or as a class for expanded clones.

D gene	V gene	J gene	CDR3 length	clone size	CDR3 protein	CDR3 DNA
-	TRBV7-9	TRBJ2-5	13	-	CASSLAQQETQYF	TGTGCCAGCAGCTTAGCGCAGCAAGAGACCCAGTACTTC
-	TRBV28	TRBJ2-7	11	-	CASSLSHEQYF	TGTGCCAGCAGCCTTTCCCACGAGCAGTACTTC
TRBD1	TRBV4-1	TRBJ2-2	15	-	CASSHVDRDGGELFF	TGCGCCAGCAGCCACGTGGACAGGGACGGCGGGGAGCTGTTTTTT
-	TRBV4-1	TRBJ2-7	14	-	CASSHTGQSYEQYF	TGCGCCAGCAGCCATACCGGACAGTCCTACGAGCAGTACTTC
TRBD2	TRBV18	TRBJ2-3	17	-	CASSPLTGGASTDTQYF	TGTGCCAGCTCACCATTAACCGGGGGGGCTAGCACAGATACGCAGTATTTT
TRBD1	TRBV5-1	TRBJ2-1	13	-	CASKRTGANEQFF	TGCGCCAGCAAAAGGACAGGGGCGAATGAGCAGTTCTTC
-	TRBV6-5	TRBJ1-5	14	-	CASSYADSFLAQHF	TGTGCCAGCAGTTACGCCGACAGCTTCTTAGCCCAGCATTTT
TRBD1	TRBV5-3	TRBJ1-2	14	-	CARSFYRGMIGYTF	TGTGCCAGAAGCTTCTACAGGGGAATGATTGGCTACACCTTC
TRBD2	TRBV11-3	TRBJ2-3	17	-	CASSQGTSGGFFDTQYF	TGTGCCAGCAGCCAGGGGACTAGCGGGGGGTTTTTCGATACGCAGTATTTT
-	TRBV7-2	TRBJ1-1	14	few	CASRLNLGDTEAFF	TGTGCCAGCAGATTAAACCTCGGGGACACTGAAGCTTTCTTT
-	TRBV23-1	TRBJ1-5	19	-	CASSQHLDRIQTLNQPQHF	TGCGCCAGCAGTCAGCACCTCGACAGGATACAAACTCTGAATCAGCCCCAGCATTTT
TRBD2	TRBV25-1	TRBJ2-7	15	-	CASSPSSGRAHEQYF	TGTGCCAGCAGTCCGTCTAGCGGGAGGGCCCACGAGCAGTACTTC
TRBD1	TRBV6-1	TRBJ1-2	15	-	CASSLGIDRVYGYTF	TGTGCCAGCAGCTTAGGGATAGACAGGGTCTATGGCTACACCTTC
-	TRBV6-5	TRBJ2-7	13	once	CASSIGGPYEQYF	TGTGCCAGCAGTATTGGCGGCCCCTACGAGCAGTACTTC
-	TRBV28	TRBJ2-7	13	-	CASSLFVSYEQYF	TGTGCCAGCAGTTTATTCGTTTCCTACGAGCAGTACTTC
TRBD2	TRBV2	TRBJ2-7	17	-	CASSELTSGRLYDEQYF	TGTGCCAGCAGTGAATTGACTAGCGGGAGATTATACGACGAGCAGTACTTC